Included here is one TCR beta chain sequence, with context. What it recognizes is unknown. The length of the CDR3 is 14 residues. CDR1 is SQVTM, CDR2 ANQGSEA, per germline. What made the TCR beta cDNA was 5'RACE template switching with UMIs. TCRdb reprocessed the 5' RACE reads; each CDR3 protein has one entry and no DNA is given. The sample includes about 460,000 distinct CDR3 sequences. This specimen comes from a study of T cells expressing NK-cell markers. Study-level points and caveats: Dominant NKG2C+ clonotypes in 5 or 6 donors made up about 1.0-7.0% of CD8+ T cells. These clonotypes additionally ranked first within the CD3+CD56-NKG2C+ fraction of several donors.

This TCR was sampled from a woman aged 50 to 60 in good health. Sequencing used blood T cells: a sorted CD56 or NKG2C T cell subset, CD4+ or CD8+ T cells, or bulk PBMC T cells (not recorded which). The chain combines TRBV29-1 with TRBJ2-5; checking the TCRdb D call of TRBD2 is not possible without DNA. CDR3 region: CSVEAGGIGETQYF.